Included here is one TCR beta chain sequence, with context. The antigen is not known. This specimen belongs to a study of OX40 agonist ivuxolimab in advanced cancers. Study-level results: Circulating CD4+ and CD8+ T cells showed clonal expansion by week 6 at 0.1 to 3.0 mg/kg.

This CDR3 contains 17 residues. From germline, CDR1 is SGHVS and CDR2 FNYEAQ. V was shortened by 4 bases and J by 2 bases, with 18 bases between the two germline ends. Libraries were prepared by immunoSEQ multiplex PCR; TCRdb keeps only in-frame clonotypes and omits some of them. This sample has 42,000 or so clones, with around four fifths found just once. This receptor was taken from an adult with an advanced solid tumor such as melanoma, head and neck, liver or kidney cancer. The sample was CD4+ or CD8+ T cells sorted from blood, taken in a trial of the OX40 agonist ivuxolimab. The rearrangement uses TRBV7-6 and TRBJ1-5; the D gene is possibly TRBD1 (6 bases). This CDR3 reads CASSYRDTLKCNQPQHF. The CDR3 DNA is TGTGCCAGCAGCTACCGGGACACCTTAAAGTGCAATCAGCCCCAGCATTTT.